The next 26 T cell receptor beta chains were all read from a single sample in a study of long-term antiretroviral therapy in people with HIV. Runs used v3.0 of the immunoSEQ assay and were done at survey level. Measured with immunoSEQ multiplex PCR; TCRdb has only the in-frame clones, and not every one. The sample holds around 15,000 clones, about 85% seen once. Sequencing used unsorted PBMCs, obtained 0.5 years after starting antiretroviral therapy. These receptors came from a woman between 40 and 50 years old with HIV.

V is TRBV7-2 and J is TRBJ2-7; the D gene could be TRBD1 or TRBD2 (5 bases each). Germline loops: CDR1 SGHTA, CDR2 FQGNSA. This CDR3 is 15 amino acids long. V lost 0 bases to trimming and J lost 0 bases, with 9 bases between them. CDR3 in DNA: TGTGCCAGCAGCTTAGCCGCAGGGAGCTCCTACGAGCAGTACTTC. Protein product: CASSLAAGSSYEQYF.

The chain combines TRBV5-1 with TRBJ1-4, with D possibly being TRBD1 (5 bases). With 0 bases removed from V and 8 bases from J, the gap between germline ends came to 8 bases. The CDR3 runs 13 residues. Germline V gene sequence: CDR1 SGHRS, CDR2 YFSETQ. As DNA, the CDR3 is TGCGCCAGCAGCTTGGGTGGGGGGGAAAAACTGTTTTTT. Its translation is CASSLGGGEKLFF.

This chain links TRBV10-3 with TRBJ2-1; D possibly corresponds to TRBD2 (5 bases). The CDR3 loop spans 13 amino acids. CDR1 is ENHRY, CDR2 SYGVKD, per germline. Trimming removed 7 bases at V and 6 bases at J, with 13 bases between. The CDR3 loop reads CAITPGTSNEQFF. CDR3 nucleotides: TGTGCCATCACTCCCGGTACTAGCAATGAGCAGTTCTTC.

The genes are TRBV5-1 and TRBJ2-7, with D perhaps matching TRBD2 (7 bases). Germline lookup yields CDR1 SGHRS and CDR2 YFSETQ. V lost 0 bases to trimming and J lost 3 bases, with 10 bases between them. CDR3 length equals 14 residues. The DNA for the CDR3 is TGCGCCAGCAGCTTGGGCGGGGGCAACTACGAGCAGTACTTC. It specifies CASSLGGGNYEQYF.

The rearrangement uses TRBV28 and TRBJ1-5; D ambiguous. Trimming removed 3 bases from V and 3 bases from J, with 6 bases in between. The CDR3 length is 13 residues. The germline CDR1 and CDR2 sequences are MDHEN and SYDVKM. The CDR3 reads CASSFQYNQPQHF. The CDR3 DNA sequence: TGTGCCAGCAGTTTCCAGTACAATCAGCCCCAGCATTTT.

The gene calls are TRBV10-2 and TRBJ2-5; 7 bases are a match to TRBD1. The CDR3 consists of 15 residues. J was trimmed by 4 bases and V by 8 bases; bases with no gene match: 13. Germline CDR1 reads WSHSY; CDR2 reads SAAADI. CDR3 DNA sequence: TGCGCCAGCTCAAGAAGACAGGGAATAGGAGAGACCCAGTACTTC. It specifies CASSRRQGIGETQYF.

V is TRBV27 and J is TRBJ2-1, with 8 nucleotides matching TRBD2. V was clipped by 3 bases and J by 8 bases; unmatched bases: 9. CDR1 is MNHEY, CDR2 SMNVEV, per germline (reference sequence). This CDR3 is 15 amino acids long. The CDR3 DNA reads TGTGCCAGCAGTTTTAGGGGACGGGAGGGCGATGAGCAGTTCTTC. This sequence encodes CASSFRGREGDEQFF.

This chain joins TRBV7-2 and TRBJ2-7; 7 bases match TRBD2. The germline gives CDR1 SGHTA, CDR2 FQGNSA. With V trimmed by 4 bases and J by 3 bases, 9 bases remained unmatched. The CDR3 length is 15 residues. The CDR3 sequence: CASSSPGLLIYEQYF. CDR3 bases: TGTGCCAGCAGCTCACCGGGACTACTAATCTACGAGCAGTACTTC. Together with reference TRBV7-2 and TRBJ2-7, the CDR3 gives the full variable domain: GAGVSQSPSNKVTEKGKDVELRCDPISGHTALYWYRQSLGQGLEFLIYFQGNSAPDKSGLPSDRFSAERTGGSVSTLTIQRTQQEDSAVYLCASSSPGLLIYEQYFGPGTRLTVT.

CDR3 amino acids: CASSPTLPVVDTQYF. CDR3 DNA sequence: TGCGCCAGCAGCCCCACCCTGCCTGTAGTGGATACGCAGTATTTT. The V and J genes are TRBV4-3 and TRBJ2-3; D call uncertain. Germline V CDR1 and CDR2: LGHNA, YSLEER. The CDR3 extends over 15 amino acids. V lost 4 bases and J lost 6, with 17 bases in between.

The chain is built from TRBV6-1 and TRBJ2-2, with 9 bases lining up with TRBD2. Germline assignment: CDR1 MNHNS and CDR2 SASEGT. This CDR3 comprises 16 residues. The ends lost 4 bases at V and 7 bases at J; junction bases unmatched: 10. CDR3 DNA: TGTGCCAGCAGTGGCCTGATAGCGGGAGTTATCGGGGAGCTGTTTTTT. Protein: CASSGLIAGVIGELFF.

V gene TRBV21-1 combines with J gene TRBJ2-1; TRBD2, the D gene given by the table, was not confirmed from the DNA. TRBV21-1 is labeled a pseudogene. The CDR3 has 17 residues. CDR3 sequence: CASSKRLLAVLYNEQFF. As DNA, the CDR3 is TGTGCCAGCAGCAAAAGACTACTAGCGGTACTATACAATGAGCAGTTCTTC.

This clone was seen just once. CDR3 sequence (DNA): TGCAGCGTCGACACCCAACTAGCGGGAGATGGGGAGACCCAGTACTTC. Amino acid sequence: CSVDTQLAGDGETQYF. The chain has TRBV29-1 and TRBJ2-5; 11 nucleotides line up with TRBD2. Trimming at V came to 6 bases and at J to 5 bases, leaving 14 bases not matched to a gene. CDR1 is SQVTM, CDR2 ANQGSEA, per germline. This CDR3 region has 16 residues. Full variable domain (rest looked up from reference TRBV29-1 and TRBJ2-5): SAVISQKPSRDICQRGTSLTIQCQVDSQVTMMFWYRQQPGQSLTLIATANQGSEATYESGFVIDKFPISRPNLTFSTLTVSNMSPEDSSIYLCSVDTQLAGDGETQYFGPGTRLLVL.

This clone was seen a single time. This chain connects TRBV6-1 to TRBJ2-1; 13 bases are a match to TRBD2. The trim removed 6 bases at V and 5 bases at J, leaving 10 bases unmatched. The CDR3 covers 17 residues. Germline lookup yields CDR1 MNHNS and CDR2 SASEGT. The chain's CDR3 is CASSERGTSGANNEQFF. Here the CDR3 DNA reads TGTGCCAGCAGCGAACGTGGGACTAGCGGGGCTAACAATGAGCAGTTCTTC.

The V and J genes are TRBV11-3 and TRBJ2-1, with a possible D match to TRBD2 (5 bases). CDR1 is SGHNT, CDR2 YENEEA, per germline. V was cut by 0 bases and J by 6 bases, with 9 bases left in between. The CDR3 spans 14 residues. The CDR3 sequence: CASSLDRTSNEQFF. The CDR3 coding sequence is TGTGCCAGCAGCTTAGATCGTACTAGCAATGAGCAGTTCTTC. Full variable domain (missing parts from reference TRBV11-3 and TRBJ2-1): EAGVVQSPRYKIIEKKQPVAFWCNPISGHNTLYWYLQNLGQGPELLIRYENEEAVDDSQLPKDRFSAERLKGVDSTLKIQPAELGDSAVYLCASSLDRTSNEQFFGPGTRLTVL.

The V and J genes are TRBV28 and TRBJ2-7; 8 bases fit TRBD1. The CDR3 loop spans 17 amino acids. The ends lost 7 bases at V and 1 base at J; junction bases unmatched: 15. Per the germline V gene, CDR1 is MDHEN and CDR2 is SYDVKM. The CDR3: CASKTPGQGTGSYEQYF. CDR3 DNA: TGTGCCAGCAAAACTCCTGGACAGGGAACGGGGTCCTACGAGCAGTACTTC.

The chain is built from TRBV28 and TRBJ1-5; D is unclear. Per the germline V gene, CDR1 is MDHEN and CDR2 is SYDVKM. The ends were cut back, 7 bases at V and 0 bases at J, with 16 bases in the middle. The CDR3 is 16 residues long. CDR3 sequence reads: CASNPSWVPSNQPQHF. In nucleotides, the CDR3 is TGTGCCAGCAATCCCTCTTGGGTTCCTAGCAATCAGCCCCAGCATTTT. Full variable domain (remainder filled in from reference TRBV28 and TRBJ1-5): DVKVTQSSRYLVKRTGEKVFLECVQDMDHENMFWYRQDPGLGLRLIYFSYDVKMKEKGDIPEGYSVSREKKERFSLILESASTNQTSMYLCASNPSWVPSNQPQHFGDGTRLSIL.

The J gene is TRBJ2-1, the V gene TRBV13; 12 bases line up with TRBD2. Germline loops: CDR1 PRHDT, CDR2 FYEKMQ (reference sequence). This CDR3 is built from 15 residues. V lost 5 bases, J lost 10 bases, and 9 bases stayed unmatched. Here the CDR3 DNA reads TGTGCCAGCAGCCTACGGACTAGCGGGAACCAAGAGCAGTTCTTC. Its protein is CASSLRTSGNQEQFF.

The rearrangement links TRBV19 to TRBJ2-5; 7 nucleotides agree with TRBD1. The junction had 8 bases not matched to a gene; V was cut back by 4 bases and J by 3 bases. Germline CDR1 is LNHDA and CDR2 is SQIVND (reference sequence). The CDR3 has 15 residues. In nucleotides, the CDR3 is TGTGCCAGTAGTACCTCGACAGGGCTTAAAGAGACCCAGTACTTC. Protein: CASSTSTGLKETQYF.

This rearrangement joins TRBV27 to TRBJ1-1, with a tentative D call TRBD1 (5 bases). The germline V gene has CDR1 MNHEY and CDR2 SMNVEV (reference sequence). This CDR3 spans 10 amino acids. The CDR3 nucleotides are TGTGCAGCGGGGGTAGGTGAAGCTTTCTTT. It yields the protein CAAGVGEAFF.

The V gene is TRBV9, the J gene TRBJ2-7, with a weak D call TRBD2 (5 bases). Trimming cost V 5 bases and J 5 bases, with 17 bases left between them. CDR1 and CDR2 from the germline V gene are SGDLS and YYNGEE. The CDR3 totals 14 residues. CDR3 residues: CASSAKYGVDEQYF. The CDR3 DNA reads TGTGCCAGCAGTGCTAAGTACGGGGTCGACGAGCAGTACTTC.

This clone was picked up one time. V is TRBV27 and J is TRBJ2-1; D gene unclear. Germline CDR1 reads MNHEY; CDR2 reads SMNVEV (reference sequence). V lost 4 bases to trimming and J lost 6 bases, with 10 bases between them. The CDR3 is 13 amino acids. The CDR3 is CASSSQTSNEQFF. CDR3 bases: TGTGCCAGCAGTTCGCAGACGTCCAATGAGCAGTTCTTC.

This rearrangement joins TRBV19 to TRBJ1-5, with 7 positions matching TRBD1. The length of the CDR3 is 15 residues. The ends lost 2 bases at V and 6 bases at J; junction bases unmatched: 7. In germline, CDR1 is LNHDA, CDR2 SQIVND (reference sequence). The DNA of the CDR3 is TGTGCCAGTAGTATACGACAGGGTGGGGGTCAGCCCCAGCATTTT. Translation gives CASSIRQGGGQPQHF.

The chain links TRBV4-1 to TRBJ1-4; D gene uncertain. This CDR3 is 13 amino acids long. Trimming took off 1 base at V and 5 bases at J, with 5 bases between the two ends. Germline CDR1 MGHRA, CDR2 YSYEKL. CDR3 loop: CASSQGRNEKLFF. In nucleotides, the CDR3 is TGCGCCAGCAGCCAAGGCAGAAATGAAAAACTGTTTTTT.

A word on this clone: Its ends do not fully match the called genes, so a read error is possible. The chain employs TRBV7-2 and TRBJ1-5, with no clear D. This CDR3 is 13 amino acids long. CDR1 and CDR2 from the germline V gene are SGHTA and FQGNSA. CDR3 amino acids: CASSLAHNQPQHF. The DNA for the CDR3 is TGTGCCAGCAGTTTAGCGCACAATCAGCCCCAGCATTTT.

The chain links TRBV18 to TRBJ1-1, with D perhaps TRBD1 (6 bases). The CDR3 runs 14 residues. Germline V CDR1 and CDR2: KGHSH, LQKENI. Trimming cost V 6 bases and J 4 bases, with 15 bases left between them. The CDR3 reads CASSRGQSRTEAFF. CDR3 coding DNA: TGTGCCAGCTCCCGCGGACAGTCGCGCACTGAAGCTTTCTTT.

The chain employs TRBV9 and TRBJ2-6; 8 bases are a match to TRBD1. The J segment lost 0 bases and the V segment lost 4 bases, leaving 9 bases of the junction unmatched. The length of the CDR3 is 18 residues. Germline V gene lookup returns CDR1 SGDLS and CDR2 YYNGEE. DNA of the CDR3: TGTGCCAGCAGCCCGACCGGGACAGGCCCCTCTGGGGCCAACGTCCTGACTTTC. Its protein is CASSPTGTGPSGANVLTF.